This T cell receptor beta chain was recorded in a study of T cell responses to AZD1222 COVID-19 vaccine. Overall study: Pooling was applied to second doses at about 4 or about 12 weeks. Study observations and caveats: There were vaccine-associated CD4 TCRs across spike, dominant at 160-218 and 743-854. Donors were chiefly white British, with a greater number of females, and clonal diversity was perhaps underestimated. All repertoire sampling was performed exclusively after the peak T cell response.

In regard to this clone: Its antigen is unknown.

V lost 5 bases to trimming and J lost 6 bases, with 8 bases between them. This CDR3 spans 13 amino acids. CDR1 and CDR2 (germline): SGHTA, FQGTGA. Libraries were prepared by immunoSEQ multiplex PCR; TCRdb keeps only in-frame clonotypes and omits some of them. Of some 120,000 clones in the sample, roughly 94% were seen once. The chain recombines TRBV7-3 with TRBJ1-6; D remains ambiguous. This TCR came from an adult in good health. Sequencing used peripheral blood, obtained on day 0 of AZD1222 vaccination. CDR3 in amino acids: CASSPGINSPLHF. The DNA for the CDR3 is TGTGCCAGCAGCCCGGGCATTAATTCACCCCTCCACTTT.